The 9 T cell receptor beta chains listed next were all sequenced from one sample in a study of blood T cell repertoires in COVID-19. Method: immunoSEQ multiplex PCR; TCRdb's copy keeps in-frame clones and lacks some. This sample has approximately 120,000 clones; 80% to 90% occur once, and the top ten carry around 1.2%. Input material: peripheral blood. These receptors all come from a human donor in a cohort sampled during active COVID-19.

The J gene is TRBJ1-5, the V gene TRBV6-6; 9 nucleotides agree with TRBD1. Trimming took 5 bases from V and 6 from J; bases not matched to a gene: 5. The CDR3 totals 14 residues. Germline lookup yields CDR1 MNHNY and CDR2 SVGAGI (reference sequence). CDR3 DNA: TGTGCCAGCAGTCCACAGGGGGCGTCTCAGCCCCAGCATTTT. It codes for CASSPQGASQPQHF.

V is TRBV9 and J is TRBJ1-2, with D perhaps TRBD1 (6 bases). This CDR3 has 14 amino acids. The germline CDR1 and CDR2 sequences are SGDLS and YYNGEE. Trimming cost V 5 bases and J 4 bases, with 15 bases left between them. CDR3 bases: TGTGCCAGCAGTTTGGGGGGGCTGGGCTATGGCTACACCTTC. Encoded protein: CASSLGGLGYGYTF.

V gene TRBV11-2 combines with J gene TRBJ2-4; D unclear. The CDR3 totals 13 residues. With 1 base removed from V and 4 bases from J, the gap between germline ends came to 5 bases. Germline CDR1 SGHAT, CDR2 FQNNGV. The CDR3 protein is CASSLASKNIQYF. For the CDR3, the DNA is TGTGCCAGCAGCTTAGCCTCGAAAAACATTCAGTACTTC.

The CDR3 region is CATIGRGQETQYF. The CDR3 nucleotides are TGTGCCACCATAGGCCGAGGCCAAGAGACCCAGTACTTC. The chain couples TRBV15 to TRBJ2-5; no firm D call. The CDR3 spans 13 residues. The V and J ends lost 7 bases and 1 base respectively, with 10 bases between them. Germline values: CDR1 LNHNV, CDR2 YYDKDF (reference sequence).

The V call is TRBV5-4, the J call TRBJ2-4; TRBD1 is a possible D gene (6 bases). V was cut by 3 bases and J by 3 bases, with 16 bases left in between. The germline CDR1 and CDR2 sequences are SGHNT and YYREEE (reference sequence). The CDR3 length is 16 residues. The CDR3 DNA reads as TGTGCCAGCAGCTCCGACAGGCCCTCTGACAAAAACATTCAGTACTTC. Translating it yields CASSSDRPSDKNIQYF.

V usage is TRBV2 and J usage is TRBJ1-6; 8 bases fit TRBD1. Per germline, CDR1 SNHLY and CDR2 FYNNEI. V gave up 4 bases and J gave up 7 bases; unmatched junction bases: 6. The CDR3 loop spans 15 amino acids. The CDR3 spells CASSGGQGRNSPLHF. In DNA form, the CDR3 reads TGTGCCAGCAGTGGAGGACAGGGAAGAAATTCACCCCTCCACTTT. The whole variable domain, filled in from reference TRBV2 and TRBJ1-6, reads EPEVTQTPSHQVTQMGQEVILRCVPISNHLYFYWYRQILGQKVEFLVSFYNNEISEKSEIFDDQFSVERPDGSNFTLKIRSTKLEDSAMYFCASSGGQGRNSPLHFGNGTRLTVT.

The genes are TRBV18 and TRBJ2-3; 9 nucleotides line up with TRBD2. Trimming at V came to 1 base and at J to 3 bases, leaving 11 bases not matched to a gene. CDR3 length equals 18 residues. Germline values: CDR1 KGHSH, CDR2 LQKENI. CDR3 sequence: CASSPRPAGGVKTDTQYF. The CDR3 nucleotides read TGTGCCAGCTCACCACGTCCGGCGGGGGGGGTTAAAACAGATACGCAGTATTTT.

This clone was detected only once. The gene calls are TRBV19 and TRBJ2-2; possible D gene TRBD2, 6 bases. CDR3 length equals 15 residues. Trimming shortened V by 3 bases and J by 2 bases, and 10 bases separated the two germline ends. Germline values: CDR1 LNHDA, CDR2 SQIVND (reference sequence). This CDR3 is CASSIGTPNTGELFF. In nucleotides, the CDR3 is TGTGCCAGTAGTATCGGGACTCCAAACACCGGGGAGCTGTTTTTT.

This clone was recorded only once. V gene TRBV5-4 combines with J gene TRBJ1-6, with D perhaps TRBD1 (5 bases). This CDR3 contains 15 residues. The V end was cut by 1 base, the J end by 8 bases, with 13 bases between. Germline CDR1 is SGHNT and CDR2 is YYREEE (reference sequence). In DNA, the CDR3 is TGTGCCAGCAGCTTGTCTGGGGCTTTCGATTCACCCCTCCACTTT. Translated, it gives CASSLSGAFDSPLHF.